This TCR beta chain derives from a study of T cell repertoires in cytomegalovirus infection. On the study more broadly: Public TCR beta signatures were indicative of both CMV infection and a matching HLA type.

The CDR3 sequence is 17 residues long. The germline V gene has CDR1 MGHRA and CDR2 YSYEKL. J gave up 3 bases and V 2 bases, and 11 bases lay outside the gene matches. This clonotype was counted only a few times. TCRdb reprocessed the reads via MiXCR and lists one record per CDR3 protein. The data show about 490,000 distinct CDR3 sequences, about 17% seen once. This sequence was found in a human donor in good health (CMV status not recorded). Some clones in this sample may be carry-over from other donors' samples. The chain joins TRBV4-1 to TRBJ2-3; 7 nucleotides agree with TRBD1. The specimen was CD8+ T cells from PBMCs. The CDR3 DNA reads TGCGCCAGCAGCCAACCCCGGACAGGCCCAAGGACAGATACGCAGTATTTT. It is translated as CASSQPRTGPRTDTQYF.